Detailed here is one T cell receptor beta chain. The record originates from a study of type 1 and type 2 diabetes patients. On the study more broadly: Donors were type 1 diabetes, type 2 diabetes, or nondiabetic controls.

The PCR template was genomic DNA. The TCR beta CDR3 region was amplified using 30 forward and 13 reverse primers. TCRdb re-called the multiplex PCR reads with MiXCR, one entry per CDR3 protein. The data show more than 250,000 distinct CDR3 sequences, with 40% to 50% seen just once and roughly 13% held by the top ten. This CDR3 is built from 14 residues. Looked up from germline, CDR1 is SGHTA and CDR2 is FQGNSA. V was cut by 2 bases and J by 5 bases, with 12 bases left in between. Material: peripheral blood mononuclear cells (PBMCs). This chain connects TRBV7-2 to TRBJ1-1; D not resolved. The TCR comes from a man between 18 and 35 years old with type 2 diabetes. As DNA, the CDR3 is TGTGCCAGCAGCTTATATGGAGGAAGAACTGAAGCTTTCTTT. Amino acid sequence: CASSLYGGRTEAFF.